This T cell receptor (beta chain) was sequenced in a study of blood T cell repertoires in COVID-19. Study-level background: COVID-19 samples collected from the United States, Italy and Spain covered acute and convalescent phases.

TCRdb keeps only in-frame clones here, not all; method: immunoSEQ multiplex PCR. In the table there are fewer than 250,000 clones, 80% to 90% of which are singletons. Trimming at V came to 2 bases and at J to 5 bases, leaving 10 bases not matched to a gene. Per the germline V gene, CDR1 is MDHEN and CDR2 is SYDVKM. The CDR3 sequence is 16 residues long. The receptor was isolated from a woman of 80 years or more with COVID-19, enrolled during active disease. This rearrangement joins TRBV28 to TRBJ1-1; TRBD1 agrees at 8 bases. The sequenced sample was peripheral blood. CDR3 DNA: TGTGCCAGCAGTTTAGGCCAGGGGGCGCGGAGGACTGAAGCTTTCTTT. Translation: CASSLGQGARRTEAFF.